This T cell receptor beta chain was obtained from a study of cytomegalovirus exposure and HLA in healthy donors. Study results and limitations: Most subjects' HLA-A and HLA-B alleles were reportedly predicted from TCR beta sequences. Rates of TCR association differed by HLA locus in a later analysis, with DRB1 highest and HLA-C lowest. The availability of immune exposure information extended only to CMV serostatus.

Trimming cost V 3 bases and J 6 bases; bases outside gene matches: 4. Germline CDR1 SGDLS, CDR2 YYNGEE. This CDR3 has 13 residues. This clone was recorded once. Its antigen is not identified. The primer mix had 60 Vbeta and 13 Jbeta primers. Produced via immunoSEQ multiplex PCR; TCRdb's table is partial and in-frame only. This table holds some 150,000 clones, roughly three quarters found once. The sequenced sample consisted of PBMCs. This chain links TRBV9 with TRBJ1-2; 8 bases align to TRBD1. This receptor was identified in a man aged 30 to 39 in good health and CMV-seropositive. The DNA for the CDR3 is TGTGCCAGCAGCGCCTTGACAGGGGATGGCTACACCTTC. Its protein is CASSALTGDGYTF.